Listed here is a single TCR beta chain. Antigen unknown. PCR involved 60 Vbeta and 13 Jbeta primers. Here immunoSEQ multiplex PCR was the method, and the copy in TCRdb shows in-frame clones only, minus some. The table includes about 120,000 clones, 77% detected once. These data come from a study of cytomegalovirus exposure and HLA in healthy donors. The overall study: From donors who were HLA-typed, an early data release held around 80 million unique TCRs.

Study-wide results and caveats: Further analysis was carried out later, and it showed several of the most significant clusters appearing linked to common viral pathogens.

The CDR3 extends over 18 amino acids. CDR1 is SGHRS and CDR2 is YFSETQ in the germline V gene. Losses at the gene ends were 0 bases for V and 1 base for J; bases not matched to a gene: 9. The sequencing input was PBMCs. The rearrangement joins TRBV5-1 to TRBJ2-3, with 9 bases that match TRBD2. The origin of this receptor is a man in his forties in good health and CMV-seropositive. The CDR3 region has the DNA TGCGCCAGCAGCTTGGCCCCACTGACTAGCGGAGGCACAGATACGCAGTATTTT. Its translation is CASSLAPLTSGGTDTQYF.